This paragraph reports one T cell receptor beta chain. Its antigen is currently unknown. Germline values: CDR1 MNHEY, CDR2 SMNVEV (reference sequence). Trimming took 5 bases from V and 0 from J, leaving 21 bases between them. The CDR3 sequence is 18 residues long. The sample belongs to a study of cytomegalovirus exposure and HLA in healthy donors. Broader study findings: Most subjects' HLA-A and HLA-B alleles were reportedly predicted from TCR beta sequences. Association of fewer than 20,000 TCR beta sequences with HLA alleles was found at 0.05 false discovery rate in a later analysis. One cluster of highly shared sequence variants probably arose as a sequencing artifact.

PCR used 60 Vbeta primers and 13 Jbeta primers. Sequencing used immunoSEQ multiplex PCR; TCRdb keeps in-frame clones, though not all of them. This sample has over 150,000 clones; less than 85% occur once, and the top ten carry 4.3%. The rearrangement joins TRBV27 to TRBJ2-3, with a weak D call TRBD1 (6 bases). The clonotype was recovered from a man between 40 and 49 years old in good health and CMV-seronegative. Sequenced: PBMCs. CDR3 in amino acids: CASSLNGATGPSTDTQYF. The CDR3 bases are TGTGCCAGCAGTCTCAACGGGGCGACAGGACCAAGCACAGATACGCAGTATTTT.